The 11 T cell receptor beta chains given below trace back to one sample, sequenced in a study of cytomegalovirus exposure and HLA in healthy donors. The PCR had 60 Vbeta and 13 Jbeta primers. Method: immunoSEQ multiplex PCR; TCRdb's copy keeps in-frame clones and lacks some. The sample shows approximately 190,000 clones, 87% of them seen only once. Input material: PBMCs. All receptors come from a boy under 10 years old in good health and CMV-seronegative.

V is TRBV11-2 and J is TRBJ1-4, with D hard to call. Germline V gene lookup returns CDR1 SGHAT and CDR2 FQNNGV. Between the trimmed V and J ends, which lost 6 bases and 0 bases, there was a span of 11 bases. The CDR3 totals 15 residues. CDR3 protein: CASSPGWATNEKLFF. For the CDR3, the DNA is TGTGCCAGCAGTCCGGGGTGGGCAACTAATGAAAAACTGTTTTTT.

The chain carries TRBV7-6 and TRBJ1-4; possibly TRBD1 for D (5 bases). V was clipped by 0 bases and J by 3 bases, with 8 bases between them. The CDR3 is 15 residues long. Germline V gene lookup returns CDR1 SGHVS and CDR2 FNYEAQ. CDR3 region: CASSLAGAANEKLFF. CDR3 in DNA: TGTGCCAGCAGCTTAGCAGGGGCGGCTAATGAAAAACTGTTTTTT. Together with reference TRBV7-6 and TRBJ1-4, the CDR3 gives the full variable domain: GAGVSQSPRYKVTKRGQDVALRCDPISGHVSLYWYRQALGQGPEFLTYFNYEAQQDKSGLPNDRFSAERPEGSISTLTIQRTEQRDSAMYRCASSLAGAANEKLFFGSGTQLSVL.

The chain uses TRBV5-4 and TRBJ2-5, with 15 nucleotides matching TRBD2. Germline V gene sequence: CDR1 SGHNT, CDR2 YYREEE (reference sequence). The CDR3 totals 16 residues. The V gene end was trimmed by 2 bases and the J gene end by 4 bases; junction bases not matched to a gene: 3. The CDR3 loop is CASSLGLAGGGETQYF. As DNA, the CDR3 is TGTGCCAGCAGCTTAGGACTAGCGGGGGGGGGAGAGACCCAGTACTTC.

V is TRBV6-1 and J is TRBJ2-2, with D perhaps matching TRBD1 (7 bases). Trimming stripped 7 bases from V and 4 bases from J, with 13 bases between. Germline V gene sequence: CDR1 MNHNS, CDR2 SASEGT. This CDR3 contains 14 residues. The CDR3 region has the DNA TGTGCCAGCAAAGGGGGCGGGGCCACCGGGGAGCTGTTTTTT. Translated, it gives CASKGGGATGELFF.

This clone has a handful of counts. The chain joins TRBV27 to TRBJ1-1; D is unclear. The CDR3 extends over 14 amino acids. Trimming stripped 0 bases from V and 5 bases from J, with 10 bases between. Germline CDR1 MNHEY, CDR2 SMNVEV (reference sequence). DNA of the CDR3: TGTGCCAGCAGTTTATCGGAGGACTGGACTGAAGCTTTCTTT. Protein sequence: CASSLSEDWTEAFF.

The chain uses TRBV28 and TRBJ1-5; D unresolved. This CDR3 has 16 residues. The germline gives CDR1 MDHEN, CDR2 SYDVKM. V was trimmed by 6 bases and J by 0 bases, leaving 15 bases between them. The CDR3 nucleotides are TGTGCCAGCAGCCTCGAGGCGTTATATAGCAATCAGCCCCAGCATTTT. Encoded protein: CASSLEALYSNQPQHF.

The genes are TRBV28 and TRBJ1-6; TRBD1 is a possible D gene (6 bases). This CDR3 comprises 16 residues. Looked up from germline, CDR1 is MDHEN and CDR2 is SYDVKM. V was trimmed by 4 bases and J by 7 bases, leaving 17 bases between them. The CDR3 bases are TGTGCCAGCAGTTCTGGACAGTCGCGTTTCAATTCACCCCTCCACTTT. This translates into CASSSGQSRFNSPLHF.

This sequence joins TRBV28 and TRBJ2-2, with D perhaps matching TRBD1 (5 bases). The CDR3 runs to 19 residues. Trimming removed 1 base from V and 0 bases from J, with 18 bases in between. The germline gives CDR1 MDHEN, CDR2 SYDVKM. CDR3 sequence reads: CASSLYGIWGQTNTGELFF. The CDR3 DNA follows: TGTGCCAGCAGTTTATACGGAATCTGGGGCCAAACGAACACCGGGGAGCTGTTTTTT.

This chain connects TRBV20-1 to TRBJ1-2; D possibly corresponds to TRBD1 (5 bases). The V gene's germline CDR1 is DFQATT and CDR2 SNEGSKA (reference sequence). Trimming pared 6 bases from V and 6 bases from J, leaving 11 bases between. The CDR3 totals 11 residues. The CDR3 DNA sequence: TGCAGTGCACCATGGGGGGATGGCTACACCTTC. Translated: CSAPWGDGYTF.

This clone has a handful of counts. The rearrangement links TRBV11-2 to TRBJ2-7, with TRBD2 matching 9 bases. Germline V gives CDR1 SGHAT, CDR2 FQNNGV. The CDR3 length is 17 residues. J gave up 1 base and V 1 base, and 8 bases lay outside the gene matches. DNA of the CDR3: TGTGCCAGCAGCTTAGCGGGGAGGCTAGCGGGGTCCTACGAGCAGTACTTC. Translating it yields CASSLAGRLAGSYEQYF.

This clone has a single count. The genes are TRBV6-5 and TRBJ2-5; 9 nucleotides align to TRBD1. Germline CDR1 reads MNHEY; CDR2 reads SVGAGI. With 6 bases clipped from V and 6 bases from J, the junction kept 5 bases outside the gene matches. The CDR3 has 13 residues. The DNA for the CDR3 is TGTGCCAGCAGCGGACAGGGGAGAAAGACCCAGTACTTC. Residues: CASSGQGRKTQYF.